What follows are 13 T cell receptor beta chains derived from one specimen sequenced in a study of shared clonotypes between healthy human individuals. Method: immunoSEQ multiplex PCR; TCRdb's copy keeps in-frame clones and lacks some. The sample has approximately 640,000 clones; 72% are singletons. Sequencing input: memory CD4+ T cells sorted from blood. As to subset: CD45RA-negative fraction. These receptors all stem from a woman in her twenties or thirties in good health.

This sequence joins TRBV29-1 and TRBJ2-5; no firm D call. Germline values: CDR1 SQVTM, CDR2 ANQGSEA. The CDR3 consists of 14 residues. Deletions cut 3 bases from V and 4 bases from J, with 15 bases between. In nucleotides, the CDR3 is TGCAGCGTTGACAGAGACAAATGGGGAGAGACCCAGTACTTC. This sequence encodes CSVDRDKWGETQYF.

About this clone: Other nucleotide sequences in the sample specify the same CDR3. The rearrangement joins TRBV27 to TRBJ2-6; D is perhaps TRBD1 (6 bases). Germline V gene lookup returns CDR1 MNHEY and CDR2 SMNVEV (reference sequence). V lost 3 bases and J 2 bases, leaving 8 bases between the germline ends. CDR3 length: 15 amino acids. The CDR3: CASSFWGPGANVLTF. The CDR3 bases are TGTGCCAGCAGTTTTTGGGGGCCTGGGGCCAACGTCCTGACTTTC.

The rearrangement uses TRBV27 and TRBJ2-2; 11 positions agree with TRBD2. Germline V gene sequence: CDR1 MNHEY, CDR2 SMNVEV (reference sequence). The CDR3 loop spans 17 amino acids. Germline trimming cut 3 bases from V and 6 bases from J; bases unmatched to any gene: 9. The CDR3 DNA reads as TGTGCCAGCAGTTTCCGACTAGCGGGGACATCGGCCGGGGAGCTGTTTTTT. This codes for CASSFRLAGTSAGELFF.

V and J are TRBV28 and TRBJ1-1; TRBD1 matches at 9 bases. From germline, CDR1 is MDHEN and CDR2 SYDVKM. The CDR3 contains 14 residues. The V and J ends lost 4 bases and 7 bases, in that order; junction bases with no gene match: 7. CDR3 nucleotide sequence: TGTGCCAGCAGTTCGGGACAGGGTACGTATGAAGCTTTCTTT. Protein: CASSSGQGTYEAFF. Together with reference TRBV28 and TRBJ1-1, the CDR3 gives the full variable domain: DVKVTQSSRYLVKRTGEKVFLECVQDMDHENMFWYRQDPGLGLRLIYFSYDVKMKEKGDIPEGYSVSREKKERFSLILESASTNQTSMYLCASSSGQGTYEAFFGQGTRLTVV.

This clone was found many times. The chain uses TRBV4-1 and TRBJ2-3; TRBD1 or TRBD2 may be the D gene (5 bases each). There are 16 residues in the CDR3. Germline CDR1 and CDR2: MGHRA and YSYEKL. V lost 1 base, J lost 8 bases, and 19 bases lay in between. The CDR3 DNA is TGCGCCAGCAGCCAAGCCTACTTTGGGGGAGCAAGTACGCAGTATTTT. It yields the protein CASSQAYFGGASTQYF.

The chain joins TRBV29-1 to TRBJ2-7; 8 bases are shared with TRBD1. Losses at the gene ends were 7 bases for V and 4 bases for J; bases not matched to a gene: 9. CDR3 size: 13 residues. Germline lookup yields CDR1 SQVTM and CDR2 ANQGSEA. CDR3 nucleotides: TGCAGCGCCGGACAGGGAAGGGGTTACGAGCAGTACTTC. Translation gives CSAGQGRGYEQYF.

This rearrangement joins TRBV18 to TRBJ1-4, with 9 bases aligning to TRBD1. After removal of 1 base from V and 13 bases from J, the junction contained 4 bases not matched to a gene. This CDR3 has 13 residues. In germline, CDR1 is KGHSH, CDR2 LQKENI. The CDR3 sequence: CASSPLGQGRLFF. The CDR3 coding sequence is TGTGCCAGCTCACCACTGGGACAGGGTAGACTGTTTTTT.

As DNA, the CDR3 is TGTGCCACCAGCAGCTTTAGCGGGAATGTTGTCGAGACCCAGTACTTC. This codes for CATSSFSGNVVETQYF. This sequence joins TRBV15 and TRBJ2-5; 8 bases align to TRBD2. In germline, CDR1 is LNHNV, CDR2 YYDKDF (reference sequence). This CDR3 is 16 amino acids long. Trimming cost V 3 bases and J 5 bases; bases outside gene matches: 11.

This chain links TRBV7-6 with TRBJ1-5; D possibly corresponds to TRBD1 (5 bases). CDR3 size: 18 residues. Trimming stripped 3 bases from V and 0 bases from J, with 18 bases between. Germline CDR1 SGHVS, CDR2 FNYEAQ. CDR3 nucleotide sequence: TGTGCCAGCAGCTTGGGACCGCCAGGGACGGATAGCAATCAGCCCCAGCATTTT. This translates into CASSLGPPGTDSNQPQHF.

The rearrangement links TRBV5-6 to TRBJ2-4; D may correspond to TRBD1 or TRBD2 (6 bases each). The CDR3 extends over 14 amino acids. Germline V lookup: CDR1 SGHDT, CDR2 YYEEEE. V was clipped by 3 bases and J by 8 bases, with 15 bases between them. The CDR3 sequence: CASSSGGGRDIQYF. In DNA form, the CDR3 reads TGTGCCAGCAGCTCCGGAGGGGGTAGGGACATTCAGTACTTC.

J is TRBJ2-1 and V is TRBV29-1; 13 nucleotides align to TRBD2. V shed 7 bases and J 7 bases; nucleotides not matched to a gene: 10. CDR3 size: 15 residues. Germline V lookup: CDR1 SQVTM, CDR2 ANQGSEA. The CDR3 DNA reads TGCAGCGCCCCAGGACTAGCGGGAGTATGGAATGAGCAGTTCTTC. Amino acid sequence: CSAPGLAGVWNEQFF.

V usage is TRBV19 and J usage is TRBJ2-7; D may be TRBD2 (5 bases). Looked up from germline, CDR1 is LNHDA and CDR2 is SQIVND (reference sequence). The V and J ends lost 6 bases and 3 bases respectively, with 6 bases between them. The CDR3 length is 11 residues. The CDR3 region is CASSGDYEQYF. The CDR3, as DNA: TGTGCCAGTAGCGGGGACTACGAGCAGTACTTC.

This CDR3 is CARSLGPGPYEQYF. For the CDR3, the DNA is TGTGCCAGAAGCTTGGGTCCCGGACCATACGAGCAGTACTTC. The chain recombines TRBV5-3 with TRBJ2-7; D is uncertain. TRBV5-3 falls under the ORF class, with uncertain function. The CDR3 consists of 14 residues. V lost 0 bases and J 4 bases, leaving 11 bases between the germline ends.